The rows below give T cell receptor beta chains drawn from one sample of a study of blood T cell repertoires in COVID-19. Method: immunoSEQ multiplex PCR; TCRdb's copy keeps in-frame clones and lacks some. The sample carries some 22,000 clones, 85% to 90% recorded once. Source material: peripheral blood. The source of these receptors is a woman of 80 years or more with acute or convalescent COVID-19. CDR3s include the opening cysteine and the closing phenylalanine or tryptophan. The D gene is left open where the match is weak. Clone size, where shown, is once, few, many, or a class for clones that have expanded.

j_call: TRBJ2-1
v_call: TRBV19
d_call: -
clone_size: -
cdr3_aa: CASSKRGNLNEQFF
cdr3_nt: TGTGCCAGTAGTAAACGGGGAAATTTAAATGAGCAGTTCTTC

j_call: TRBJ1-2
v_call: TRBV7-2
d_call: -
clone_size: -
cdr3_aa: CASSLGGEDGYTF
cdr3_nt: TGTGCCAGCAGCCTAGGGGGGGAGGATGGCTACACCTTC

j_call: TRBJ1-2
v_call: TRBV28
d_call: TRBD1
clone_size: -
cdr3_aa: CASSLGGTGGRRYTF
cdr3_nt: TGTGCCAGCAGTCTAGGGGGGACAGGGGGAAGGAGGTACACCTTC

j_call: TRBJ2-1
v_call: TRBV9
d_call: TRBD2
clone_size: -
cdr3_aa: CASSVGGTSGRVNEQFF
cdr3_nt: TGTGCCAGCAGCGTAGGGGGGACTAGCGGGAGGGTGAATGAGCAGTTCTTC

j_call: TRBJ1-2
v_call: TRBV27
d_call: -
clone_size: few
cdr3_aa: CASSLSFGGLSDGYTF
cdr3_nt: TGTGCCAGCAGTTTATCGTTCGGGGGGTTGTCCGATGGCTACACCTTC

j_call: TRBJ2-7
v_call: TRBV7-2
d_call: TRBD2
clone_size: -
cdr3_aa: CASSPTSGPYEQYF
cdr3_nt: TGTGCCAGCAGCCCAACTAGCGGCCCCTACGAGCAGTACTTC

j_call: TRBJ1-2
v_call: TRBV7-2
d_call: TRBD1
clone_size: -
cdr3_aa: CASSSYRGEEGYTF
cdr3_nt: TGTGCCAGCAGCTCATACAGGGGAGAGGAAGGCTACACCTTC

j_call: TRBJ2-1
v_call: TRBV5-1
d_call: -
clone_size: -
cdr3_aa: CASSGGGSSYNEQFF
cdr3_nt: TGCGCCAGCAGCGGCGGTGGAAGCTCCTACAATGAGCAGTTCTTC

j_call: TRBJ2-4
v_call: TRBV4-1
d_call: TRBD2
clone_size: once
cdr3_aa: CASSPGLAGGPRAKNIQYF
cdr3_nt: TGCGCCAGCAGCCCGGGACTAGCGGGGGGGCCTAGAGCCAAAAACATTCAGTACTTC

j_call: TRBJ2-1
v_call: TRBV4-3
d_call: -
clone_size: -
cdr3_aa: CASSQVLGDTYNEQFF
cdr3_nt: TGCGCCAGCAGCCAAGTACTGGGGGACACCTACAATGAGCAGTTCTTC

j_call: TRBJ2-3
v_call: TRBV19
d_call: -
clone_size: -
cdr3_aa: CASSPSLTDTQYF
cdr3_nt: TGTGCCAGTAGTCCTTCTCTCACAGATACGCAGTATTTT

j_call: TRBJ2-1
v_call: TRBV9
d_call: TRBD2
clone_size: -
cdr3_aa: CASSVVGLAGIDEQFF
cdr3_nt: TGTGCCAGCAGCGTAGTAGGTCTAGCGGGAATCGATGAGCAGTTCTTC

j_call: TRBJ2-2
v_call: TRBV5-1
d_call: -
clone_size: -
cdr3_aa: CASSLGATVPGELFF
cdr3_nt: TGCGCCAGCAGCTTAGGGGCGACGGTCCCCGGGGAGCTGTTTTTT

j_call: TRBJ2-1
v_call: TRBV19
d_call: -
clone_size: once
cdr3_aa: CASSIHTWEYNEQFF
cdr3_nt: TGTGCCAGTAGTATACACACGTGGGAGTACAATGAGCAGTTCTTC

j_call: TRBJ1-1
v_call: TRBV5-1
d_call: TRBD1
clone_size: -
cdr3_aa: CASSLGQGFEAFF
cdr3_nt: TGCGCCAGCAGCTTGGGACAGGGTTTTGAAGCTTTCTTT

j_call: TRBJ2-5
v_call: TRBV14
d_call: -
clone_size: medium-sized
cdr3_aa: CASSQDGTKETQYF
cdr3_nt: TGTGCCAGCAGCCAAGATGGGACAAAAGAGACCCAGTACTTC

j_call: TRBJ2-1
v_call: TRBV7-7
d_call: -
clone_size: few
cdr3_aa: CASSSLAAPYNEQFF
cdr3_nt: TGTGCCAGCAGCTCCTTAGCGGCGCCCTACAATGAGCAGTTCTTC

j_call: TRBJ1-2
v_call: TRBV5-6
d_call: -
clone_size: -
cdr3_aa: CASSLGRRTDYGYTF
cdr3_nt: TGTGCCAGCAGCTTGGGGAGGAGGACAGACTATGGCTACACCTTC

j_call: TRBJ2-7
v_call: TRBV5-3
d_call: TRBD2
clone_size: -
cdr3_aa: CARSLVLAGAGEQYF
cdr3_nt: TGTGCCAGAAGCTTGGTGTTAGCGGGAGCGGGCGAGCAGTACTTC

j_call: TRBJ1-5
v_call: TRBV3-1/TRBV3-2
d_call: TRBD1
clone_size: -
cdr3_aa: CASSLTGVSNQPQHF
cdr3_nt: TGTGCCAGCAGCCTAACAGGGGTGAGCAATCAGCCCCAGCATTTT

j_call: TRBJ1-5
v_call: TRBV6-5
d_call: TRBD1
clone_size: once
cdr3_aa: CASNRDRYSNQPQHF
cdr3_nt: TGTGCCAGCAACCGGGACAGATATAGCAATCAGCCCCAGCATTTT

j_call: TRBJ1-1
v_call: TRBV28
d_call: -
clone_size: -
cdr3_aa: CASSSGGLNTEAFF
cdr3_nt: TGTGCCAGCAGCTCGGGGGGATTGAACACTGAAGCTTTCTTT

j_call: TRBJ1-6
v_call: TRBV30
d_call: TRBD1
clone_size: -
cdr3_aa: CAWSTGANSPLHF
cdr3_nt: TGTGCCTGGAGTACAGGGGCTAATTCACCCCTCCACTTT

j_call: TRBJ1-3
v_call: TRBV9
d_call: TRBD1
clone_size: -
cdr3_aa: CASSARTGSGNTIYF
cdr3_nt: TGTGCCAGCAGCGCCCGGACAGGGTCCGGAAACACCATATATTTT

j_call: TRBJ1-6
v_call: TRBV7-9
d_call: TRBD1
clone_size: -
cdr3_aa: CASSSDREAPLHF
cdr3_nt: TGTGCCAGCAGCTCTGACAGGGAGGCACCCCTCCACTTT

j_call: TRBJ2-7
v_call: TRBV11-2
d_call: TRBD1
clone_size: once
cdr3_aa: CASSLTGTEQYF
cdr3_nt: TGTGCCAGCAGCTTGACAGGGACCGAGCAGTACTTC

j_call: TRBJ2-3
v_call: TRBV9
d_call: TRBD2
clone_size: -
cdr3_aa: CASGIGGRAVGDTQYF
cdr3_nt: TGTGCCAGCGGAATTGGCGGGAGGGCCGTGGGAGATACGCAGTATTTT

j_call: TRBJ1-5
v_call: TRBV19
d_call: -
clone_size: -
cdr3_aa: CASSTQGNQPQHF
cdr3_nt: TGTGCCAGTAGTACGCAGGGAAATCAGCCCCAGCATTTT

j_call: TRBJ2-5
v_call: TRBV4-1
d_call: -
clone_size: -
cdr3_aa: CASSQDFETQYF
cdr3_nt: TGCGCCAGCAGCCAAGACTTCGAGACCCAGTACTTC

j_call: TRBJ1-1
v_call: TRBV5-1
d_call: TRBD1
clone_size: once
cdr3_aa: CASSRDSLNTEAFF
cdr3_nt: TGCGCCAGCAGCCGGGACAGTTTGAACACTGAAGCTTTCTTT

j_call: TRBJ2-7
v_call: TRBV6-5
d_call: TRBD1
clone_size: -
cdr3_aa: CASSSDRGDYEQYF
cdr3_nt: TGTGCCAGCAGTTCGGACAGGGGCGACTACGAGCAGTACTTC

j_call: TRBJ2-7
v_call: TRBV30
d_call: TRBD1
clone_size: few
cdr3_aa: CAWSKPDRVGEQYF
cdr3_nt: TGTGCCTGGAGTAAACCTGACAGGGTGGGGGAGCAGTACTTC

j_call: TRBJ2-3
v_call: TRBV15
d_call: -
clone_size: -
cdr3_aa: CATSRTDYTDTQYF
cdr3_nt: TGTGCCACCAGCAGGACAGATTACACAGATACGCAGTATTTT